The 9 T cell receptor beta chains in this list originate from one sample, sequenced in a study of blood T cell repertoires in COVID-19. The protocol was immunoSEQ multiplex PCR, while the TCRdb copy is restricted to in-frame clones and leaves out a portion. Among around 370,000 clones listed, roughly 89% were seen once. Sequenced input: peripheral blood. These TCRs come from a man aged 18 to 29 with active or convalescent COVID-19.

Comments on this clone: The sample contains more than one DNA sequence encoding this CDR3. DNA for the CDR3: TGCGCCAGCAGCTTGGGAGCGGGAGCTGGGACAGATACGCAGTATTTT. It translates to CASSLGAGAGTDTQYF. This chain connects TRBV5-1 to TRBJ2-3; 8 nucleotides line up with TRBD2. Germline assignment: CDR1 SGHRS and CDR2 YFSETQ. CDR3 length equals 16 residues. Trimming took 0 bases from V and 3 from J; bases not matched to a gene: 6. The variable domain in full, completed from reference TRBV5-1 and TRBJ2-3, reads KAGVTQTPRYLIKTRGQQVTLSCSPISGHRSVSWYQQTPGQGLQFLFEYFSETQRNKGNFPGRFSGRQFSNSRSEMNVSTLELGDSALYLCASSLGAGAGTDTQYFGPGTRLTVL.

This chain connects TRBV19 to TRBJ2-3; D possibly corresponds to TRBD2 (6 bases). This CDR3 contains 15 residues. Germline CDR1 is LNHDA and CDR2 is SQIVND (reference sequence). V lost 9 bases to trimming and J lost 4 bases, with 20 bases between them. Here the CDR3 reads CASRMTRGSADTQYF. For the CDR3, the DNA is TGTGCCAGCCGAATGACCCGGGGGTCTGCAGATACGCAGTATTTT.

The DNA for the CDR3 is TGTGCCAGCAGTTACCCCCCATATACTAGCGGAAGCTCCTACGAGCAGTACTTC. Protein sequence: CASSYPPYTSGSSYEQYF. The chain recombines TRBV6-2 or TRBV6-3 with TRBJ2-7, with 8 positions matching TRBD2. V shed 2 bases, J shed 0 bases, and the junction held 12 bases outside the gene matches. The CDR3 extends over 18 amino acids. Germline V gene data show CDR1 as MNHEY and CDR2 as SVGEGT.

V gene TRBV7-2 combines with J gene TRBJ2-7, with 10 bases fitting TRBD1. This CDR3 spans 13 amino acids. V shed 5 bases, J shed 6 bases, and the junction held 4 bases outside the gene matches. CDR1 is SGHTA and CDR2 is FQGNSA in the germline V gene. The CDR3: CASSGDRGREQYF. The CDR3 bases are TGTGCCAGCAGCGGAGACAGGGGGCGCGAGCAGTACTTC.

Here the CDR3 DNA reads TGTGCCAGCAGCCTACGCGGAGGGGGCCCCTACAATGAGCAGTTCTTC. This encodes CASSLRGGGPYNEQFF. The chain carries TRBV7-8 and TRBJ2-1; D is perhaps TRBD1 (7 bases). The length of the CDR3 is 16 residues. The V end lost 5 bases, the J end lost 2 bases, and 16 bases lay between the germline ends. In germline, CDR1 is SGHVS, CDR2 FQNEAQ.

This chain uses TRBV7-2 with TRBJ1-6, with 8 bases that match TRBD1. The CDR3 consists of 15 residues. The germline V gene has CDR1 SGHTA and CDR2 FQGNSA. V lost 4 bases to trimming and J lost 6 bases; unmatched junction nucleotides: 5. CDR3 DNA: TGTGCCAGCAGCTGGCAGGGGGCAGGTAATTCACCCCTCCACTTT. Translation gives CASSWQGAGNSPLHF. The variable domain in full, with the rest retrieved from reference TRBV7-2 and TRBJ1-6, is GAGVSQSPSNKVTEKGKDVELRCDPISGHTALYWYRQSLGQGLEFLIYFQGNSAPDKSGLPSDRFSAERTGGSVSTLTIQRTQQEDSAVYLCASSWQGAGNSPLHFGNGTRLTVT.

Note on this clone: At one end the junction does not follow the germline gene, possibly because of a read error. The genes are TRBV7-7 and TRBJ2-3; D perhaps matches TRBD2 (5 bases). Germline CDR1 reads SSHAT; CDR2 reads FNYEAQ (reference sequence). There are 14 residues in the CDR3. The CDR3 bases are TGTGCTAGCAGCCGGACTCCTAGCACAGATACGCAGTATTTT. Encoded protein: CASSRTPSTDTQYF.

The chain combines TRBV5-1 with TRBJ2-3; 7 nucleotides agree with TRBD2. The CDR3 has 14 amino acids. Germline-derived CDR1 and CDR2 are SGHRS and YFSETQ. V trimming: 4 bases; J trimming: 6 bases; junction bases outside the gene matches: 8. Here the CDR3 reads CASSPETSRDTQYF. CDR3 bases: TGCGCCAGCAGCCCCGAGACTAGCAGGGATACGCAGTATTTT. The full variable domain, in which reference TRBV5-1 and TRBJ2-3 provide the parts outside the CDR3, is KAGVTQTPRYLIKTRGQQVTLSCSPISGHRSVSWYQQTPGQGLQFLFEYFSETQRNKGNFPGRFSGRQFSNSRSEMNVSTLELGDSALYLCASSPETSRDTQYFGPGTRLTVL.

In nucleotides, the CDR3 is TGTGCCAGCAGTTACTCGGCAGATTCTAACTATGGCTACACCTTC. Translation: CASSYSADSNYGYTF. The J gene is TRBJ1-2, the V gene TRBV6-5; D unclear. Germline V gene sequence: CDR1 MNHEY, CDR2 SVGAGI. This CDR3 is 15 amino acids long. The V end lost 0 bases, the J end lost 0 bases, and 8 bases lay between the germline ends.